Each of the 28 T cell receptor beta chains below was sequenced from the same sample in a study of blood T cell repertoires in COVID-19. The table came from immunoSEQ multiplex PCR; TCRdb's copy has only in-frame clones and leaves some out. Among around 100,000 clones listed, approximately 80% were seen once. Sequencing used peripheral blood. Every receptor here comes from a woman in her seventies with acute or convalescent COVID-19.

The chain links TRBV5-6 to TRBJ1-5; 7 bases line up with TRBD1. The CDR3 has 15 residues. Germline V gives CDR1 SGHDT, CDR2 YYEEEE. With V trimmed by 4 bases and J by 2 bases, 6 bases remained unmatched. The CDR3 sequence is CASSTGAVGNQPQHF. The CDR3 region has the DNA TGTGCCAGCAGCACAGGGGCTGTGGGCAATCAGCCCCAGCATTTT. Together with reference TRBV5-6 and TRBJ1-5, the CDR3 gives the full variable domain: DAGVTQSPTHLIKTRGQQVTLRCSPKSGHDTVSWYQQALGQGPQFIFQYYEEEERQRGNFPDRFSGHQFPNYSSELNVNALLLGDSALYLCASSTGAVGNQPQHFGDGTRLSIL.

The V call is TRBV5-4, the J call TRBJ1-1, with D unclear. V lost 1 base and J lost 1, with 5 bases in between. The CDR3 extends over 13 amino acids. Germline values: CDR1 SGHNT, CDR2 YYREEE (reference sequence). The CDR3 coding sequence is TGTGCCAGCAGCTTGTACACGAACACTGAAGCTTTCTTT. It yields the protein CASSLYTNTEAFF.

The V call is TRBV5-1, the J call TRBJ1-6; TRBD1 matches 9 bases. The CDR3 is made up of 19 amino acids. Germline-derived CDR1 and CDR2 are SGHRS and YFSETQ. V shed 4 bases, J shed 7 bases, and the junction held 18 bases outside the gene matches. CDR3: CASSAGTGPAELGNSPLHF. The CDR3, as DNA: TGCGCCAGCAGCGCGGGGACAGGGCCCGCAGAATTAGGGAATTCACCCCTCCACTTT.

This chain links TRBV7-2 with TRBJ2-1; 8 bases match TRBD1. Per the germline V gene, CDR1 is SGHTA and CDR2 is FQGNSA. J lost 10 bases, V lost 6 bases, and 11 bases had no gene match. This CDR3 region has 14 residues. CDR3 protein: CASSRQGTIEEQFF. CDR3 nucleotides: TGTGCCAGCAGTCGACAGGGGACAATTGAGGAGCAGTTCTTC.

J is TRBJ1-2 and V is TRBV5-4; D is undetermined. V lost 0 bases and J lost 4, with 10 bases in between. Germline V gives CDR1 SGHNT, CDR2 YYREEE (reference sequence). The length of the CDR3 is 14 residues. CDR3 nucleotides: TGTGCCAGCAGCTTGGTGCAGGATCGCTATGGCTACACCTTC. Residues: CASSLVQDRYGYTF.

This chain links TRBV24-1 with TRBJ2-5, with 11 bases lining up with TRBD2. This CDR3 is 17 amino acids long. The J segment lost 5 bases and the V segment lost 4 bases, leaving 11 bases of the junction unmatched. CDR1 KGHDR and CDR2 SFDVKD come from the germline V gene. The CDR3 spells CATSEPSGGPFGETQYF. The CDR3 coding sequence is TGTGCCACCAGTGAACCTAGCGGGGGGCCCTTCGGGGAGACCCAGTACTTC.

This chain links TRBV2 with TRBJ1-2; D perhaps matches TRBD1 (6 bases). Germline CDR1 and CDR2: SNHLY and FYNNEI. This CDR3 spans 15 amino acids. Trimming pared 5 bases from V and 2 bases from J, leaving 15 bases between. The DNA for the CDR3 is TGTGCCAGCAGTTTCAGGGGCCAAATCAACTATGGCTACACCTTC. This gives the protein CASSFRGQINYGYTF. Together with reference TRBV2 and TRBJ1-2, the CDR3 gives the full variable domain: EPEVTQTPSHQVTQMGQEVILRCVPISNHLYFYWYRQILGQKVEFLVSFYNNEISEKSEIFDDQFSVERPDGSNFTLKIRSTKLEDSAMYFCASSFRGQINYGYTFGSGTRLTVV.

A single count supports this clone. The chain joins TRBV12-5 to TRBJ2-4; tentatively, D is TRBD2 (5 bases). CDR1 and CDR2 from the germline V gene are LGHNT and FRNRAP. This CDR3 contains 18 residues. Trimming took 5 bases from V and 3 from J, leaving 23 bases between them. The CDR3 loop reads CASGPLSGVGAFKNIQYF. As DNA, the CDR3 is TGTGCTAGTGGTCCCCTTTCCGGGGTCGGCGCCTTCAAAAACATTCAGTACTTC.

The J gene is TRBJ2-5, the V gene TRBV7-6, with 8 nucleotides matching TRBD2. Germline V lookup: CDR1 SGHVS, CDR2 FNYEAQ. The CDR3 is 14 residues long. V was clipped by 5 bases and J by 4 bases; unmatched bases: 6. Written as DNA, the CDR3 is TGTGCCAGCAGCCGACTCAGCGGGAGAGAGACCCAGTACTTC. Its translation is CASSRLSGRETQYF.

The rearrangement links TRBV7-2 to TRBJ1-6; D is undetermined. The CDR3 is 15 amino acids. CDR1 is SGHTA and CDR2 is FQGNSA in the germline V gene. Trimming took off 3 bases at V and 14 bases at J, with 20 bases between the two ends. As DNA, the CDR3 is TGTGCCAGCAGCTTTCTTTACAGTACTTCGTCGTCCCTCCACTTT. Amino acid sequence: CASSFLYSTSSSLHF.

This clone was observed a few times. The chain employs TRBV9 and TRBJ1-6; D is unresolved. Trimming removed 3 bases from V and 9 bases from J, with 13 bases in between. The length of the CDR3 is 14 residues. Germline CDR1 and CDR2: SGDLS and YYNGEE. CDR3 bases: TGTGCCAGCAGCGGGCCGGGAGTTAGTTCACCCCTCCACTTT. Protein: CASSGPGVSSPLHF.

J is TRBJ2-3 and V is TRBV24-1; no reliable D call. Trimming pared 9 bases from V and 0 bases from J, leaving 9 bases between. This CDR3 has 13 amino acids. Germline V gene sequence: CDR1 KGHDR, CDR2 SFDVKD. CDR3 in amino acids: CATGPLSTDTQYF. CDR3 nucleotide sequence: TGTGCCACCGGGCCGCTGAGCACAGATACGCAGTATTTT.

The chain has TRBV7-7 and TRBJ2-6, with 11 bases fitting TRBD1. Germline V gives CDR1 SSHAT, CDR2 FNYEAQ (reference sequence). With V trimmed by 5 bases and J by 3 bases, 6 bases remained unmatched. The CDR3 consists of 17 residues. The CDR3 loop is CASSTGQGAGGANVLTF. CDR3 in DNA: TGTGCCAGCAGCACTGGACAGGGGGCTGGTGGGGCCAACGTCCTGACTTTC. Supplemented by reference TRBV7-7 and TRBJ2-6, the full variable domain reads GAGVSQSPRYKVTKRGQDVTLRCDPISSHATLYWYQQALGQGPEFLTYFNYEAQPDKSGLPSDRFSAERPEGSISTLTIQRTEQRDSAMYRCASSTGQGAGGANVLTFGAGSRLTVL.

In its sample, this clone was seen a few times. The CDR3 coding sequence is TGTGCCAGCAGTCGCGACAGCTTAGATACGCAGTATTTT. It specifies CASSRDSLDTQYF. The V call is TRBV12-3 or TRBV12-4, the J call TRBJ2-3, with D tentatively TRBD1 (5 bases). This CDR3 spans 13 amino acids. Trimming shortened V by 5 bases and J by 5 bases, and 11 bases separated the two germline ends.

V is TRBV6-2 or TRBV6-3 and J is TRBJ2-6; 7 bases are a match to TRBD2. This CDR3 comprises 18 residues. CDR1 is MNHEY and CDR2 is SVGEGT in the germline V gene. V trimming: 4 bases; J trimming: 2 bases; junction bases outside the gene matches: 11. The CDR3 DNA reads TGTGCCAGCAGTTTCTTTCAGGGACTAACTCCTGGGGCCAACGTCCTGACTTTC. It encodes CASSFFQGLTPGANVLTF.

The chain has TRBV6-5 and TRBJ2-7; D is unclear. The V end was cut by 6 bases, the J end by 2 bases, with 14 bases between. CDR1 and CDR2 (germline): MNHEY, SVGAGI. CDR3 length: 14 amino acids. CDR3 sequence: CASSPYRYPYEQYV. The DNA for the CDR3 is TGTGCCAGCAGCCCCTACCGTTACCCCTACGAGCAGTACGTC.

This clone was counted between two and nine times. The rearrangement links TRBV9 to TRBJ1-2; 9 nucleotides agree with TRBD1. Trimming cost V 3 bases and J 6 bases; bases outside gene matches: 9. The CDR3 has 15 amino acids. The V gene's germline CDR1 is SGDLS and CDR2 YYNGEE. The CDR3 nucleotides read TGTGCCAGCAGCGGACTCTGGGACAGGGACCATGGCTACACCTTC. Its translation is CASSGLWDRDHGYTF.

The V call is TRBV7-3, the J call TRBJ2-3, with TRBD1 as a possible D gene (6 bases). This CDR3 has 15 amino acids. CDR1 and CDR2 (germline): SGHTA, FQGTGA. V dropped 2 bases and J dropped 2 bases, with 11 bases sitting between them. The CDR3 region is CASSLSRGFTDTQYF. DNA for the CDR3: TGTGCCAGCAGCTTATCCAGGGGATTCACAGATACGCAGTATTTT.

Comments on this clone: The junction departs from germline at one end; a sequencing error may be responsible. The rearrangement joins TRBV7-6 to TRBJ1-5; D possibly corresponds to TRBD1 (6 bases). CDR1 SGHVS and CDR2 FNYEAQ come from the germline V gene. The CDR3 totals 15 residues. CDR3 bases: TGTGCCAGCAGCAACGACCCGGACAGCACTCAGCCCCAGCATTTT. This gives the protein CASSNDPDSTQPQHF.

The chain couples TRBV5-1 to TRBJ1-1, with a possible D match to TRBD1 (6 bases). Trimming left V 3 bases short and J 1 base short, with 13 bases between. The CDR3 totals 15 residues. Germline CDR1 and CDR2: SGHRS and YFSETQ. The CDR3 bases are TGCGCCAGCAGCTGGGGATGGACAGAGAACACTGAAGCTTTCTTT. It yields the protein CASSWGWTENTEAFF.

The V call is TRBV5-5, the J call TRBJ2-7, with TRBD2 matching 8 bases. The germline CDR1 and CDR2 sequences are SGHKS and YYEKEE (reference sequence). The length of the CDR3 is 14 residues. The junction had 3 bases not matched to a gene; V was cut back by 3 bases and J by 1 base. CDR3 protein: CASSWGGGSYEQYV. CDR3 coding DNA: TGTGCCAGCAGCTGGGGCGGGGGGTCCTACGAGCAGTACGTC.

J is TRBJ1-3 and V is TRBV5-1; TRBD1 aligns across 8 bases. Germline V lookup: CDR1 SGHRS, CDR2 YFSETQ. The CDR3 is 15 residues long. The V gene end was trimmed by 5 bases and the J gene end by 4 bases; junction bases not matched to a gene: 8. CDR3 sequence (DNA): TGCGCCAGCAGGGATGAGCAGGGGGCAGGAAACACCATATATTTT. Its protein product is CASRDEQGAGNTIYF.

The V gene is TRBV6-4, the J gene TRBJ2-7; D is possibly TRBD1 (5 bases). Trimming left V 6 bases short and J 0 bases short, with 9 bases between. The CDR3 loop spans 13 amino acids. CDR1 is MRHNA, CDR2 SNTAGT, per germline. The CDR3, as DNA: TGTGCCAGCAGCGCAGGGAACTCCTACGAGCAGTACGTC. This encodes CASSAGNSYEQYV.

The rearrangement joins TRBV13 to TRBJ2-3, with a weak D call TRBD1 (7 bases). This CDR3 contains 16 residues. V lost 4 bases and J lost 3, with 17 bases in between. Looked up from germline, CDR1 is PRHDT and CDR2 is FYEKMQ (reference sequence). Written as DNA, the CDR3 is TGTGCCAGCAGCTCCCGACAGGGAGGTAGGACAGATACGCAGTATTTT. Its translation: CASSSRQGGRTDTQYF.

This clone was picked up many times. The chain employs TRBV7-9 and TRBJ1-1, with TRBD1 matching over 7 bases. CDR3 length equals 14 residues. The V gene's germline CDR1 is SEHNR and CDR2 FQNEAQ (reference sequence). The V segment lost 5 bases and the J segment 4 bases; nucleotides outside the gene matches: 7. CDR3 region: CASSPQGTVTEAFF. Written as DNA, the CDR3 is TGTGCCAGCAGCCCACAGGGGACAGTCACTGAAGCTTTCTTT.

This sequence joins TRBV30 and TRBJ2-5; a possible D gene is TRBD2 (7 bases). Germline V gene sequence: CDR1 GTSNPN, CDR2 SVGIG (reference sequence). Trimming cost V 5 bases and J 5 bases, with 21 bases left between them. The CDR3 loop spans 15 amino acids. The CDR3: CAWEGGQRVRETQYF. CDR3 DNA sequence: TGTGCCTGGGAGGGGGGGCAGCGGGTACGCGAGACCCAGTACTTC.

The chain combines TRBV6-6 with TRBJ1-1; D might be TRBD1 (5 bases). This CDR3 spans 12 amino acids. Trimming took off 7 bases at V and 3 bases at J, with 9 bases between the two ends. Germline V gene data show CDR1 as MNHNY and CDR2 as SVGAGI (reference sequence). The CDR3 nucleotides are TGTGCCAGCACCAGGGACTACACTGAAGCTTTCTTT. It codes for CASTRDYTEAFF.

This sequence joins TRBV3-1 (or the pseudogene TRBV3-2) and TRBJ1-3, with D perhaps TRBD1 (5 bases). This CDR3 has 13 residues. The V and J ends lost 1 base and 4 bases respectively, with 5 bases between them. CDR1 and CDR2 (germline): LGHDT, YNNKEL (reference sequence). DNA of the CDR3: TGTGCCAGCAGCCAAGCAGGGGGAAACACCATATATTTT. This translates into CASSQAGGNTIYF.